Sequencing of this T cell receptor (beta chain) was carried out in a study of T cell clonotyping in hematopoietic cell transplantation. The repertoire was sequenced with immunoSEQ multiplex PCR; TCRdb's copy has only in-frame clones and lacks some. The table includes tens of thousands of clones, 80% to 90% detected once. CDR1 and CDR2 from the germline V gene are SGHTA and FQGTGA. Trimming took off 5 bases at V and 0 bases at J, with 7 bases between the two ends. CDR3 length: 13 residues. Sample: peripheral blood mononuclear cells. This receptor was identified in a woman aged 40 to 50 in good health. Some clones in this sample may be carry-over from other donors' samples. The rearrangement uses TRBV7-3 and TRBJ1-1, with no clear D. This CDR3 is CASSQDLNTEAFF. CDR3 DNA: TGTGCCAGCAGCCAGGACTTGAACACTGAAGCTTTCTTT.